The rows below give T cell receptor beta chains drawn from one sample of a study of blood T cell repertoires in COVID-19. Some clones are missing from TCRdb's copy, which holds only in-frame ones; the method was immunoSEQ multiplex PCR. The repertoire holds just under 150,000 clones, approximately 84% seen once, with around 4.8% in the top ten. Sequencing was done on a sample of peripheral blood. The source is a human donor in a cohort sampled during active COVID-19. Both conserved end residues are part of each CDR3. The D gene is left open where the match is weak. For some rows the clone size is stated as once, few or many, or as a class when expanded; others skip it.

j_call,clone_size,v_call,d_call,cdr3_nt,cdr3_aa
TRBJ1-2,.,TRBV6-6,.,TGTGCCAGCAGTCCACCATTGGGACAAACCGAGGGGTATGGCTACACCTTC,CASSPPLGQTEGYGYTF
TRBJ1-5,.,TRBV5-4,.,TGTGCCAGCAGCTCCGGGGGGGGCAGGGATCAGCCCCAGCATTTT,CASSSGGGRDQPQHF
TRBJ2-2,.,TRBV2,TRBD1,TGTGCCATCACCCCCCCGGGACAGGGGACCACCGGGGAGCTGTTTTTT,CAITPPGQGTTGELFF
TRBJ1-1,.,TRBV6-2/TRBV6-3,.,TGTGCCAGCAGTCCATCGGGGACTTACACTGAAGCTTTCTTT,CASSPSGTYTEAFF
TRBJ2-1,once,TRBV3-1/TRBV3-2,TRBD2,TGTGCCAGCAGCCAAGCGTTAGCGGGAGTGAATGAGCAGTTCTTC,CASSQALAGVNEQFF
TRBJ2-5,.,TRBV7-9,TRBD2,TGTGCCAGCAGCTCAAATCCTCTAGCGGGATACCAAGAGACCCAGTACTTC,CASSSNPLAGYQETQYF
TRBJ2-2,.,TRBV11-3,.,TGTGCCAGCAGCTCCAGGGGGGAGCTATCGGGATCCGGGGAGCTGTTTTTT,CASSSRGELSGSGELFF
TRBJ2-7,.,TRBV7-7,.,TGTGCTAGCAGCTTAGTGTTGGGGTCGGGAGAGCAGTACTTC,CASSLVLGSGEQYF
TRBJ2-1,once,TRBV7-2,TRBD2,TGTGCCAGCAGCACCGGACTAGCGCCGGTGGGGGAGCAGTTCTTC,CASSTGLAPVGEQFF
TRBJ1-3,.,TRBV3-1/TRBV3-2,TRBD1,TGTGCCAGCAGCCAAGCATACAGGGGAGGAGCTGGAAACACCATATATTTT,CASSQAYRGGAGNTIYF
TRBJ2-7,.,TRBV6-6,TRBD1,TGTGCCAGCAGTTACTTCGGGGACAGCATCTCCTACGAGCAGTACTTC,CASSYFGDSISYEQYF
TRBJ1-2,.,TRBV30,.,TGTGCCTGGAGGGATACAGGTTCTAACTATGGCTACACCTTC,CAWRDTGSNYGYTF
TRBJ1-5,.,TRBV25-1,.,TGTGCCAGCAGTGTACAGGGAGACCAGCCCCAGCATTTT,CASSVQGDQPQHF
TRBJ2-6,.,TRBV29-1,.,TGCAGCGTTGAACCAGCGTCCGGGGCCAACGTCCTGACTTTC,CSVEPASGANVLTF
TRBJ2-2,.,TRBV5-6,.,TGTGCCAGCAACGCGAGGAACACCGGGGAGCTGTTTTTT,CASNARNTGELFF
TRBJ2-3,.,TRBV11-2,TRBD2,TGTGCCAGCAGCTTTAGACTAGCGGGGGAACTAAACACAGATACGCAGTATTTT,CASSFRLAGELNTDTQYF
TRBJ1-2,.,TRBV18,.,TGTGCCAGCTCACTAACGCGGCAGAACTATGGCTACACCTTC,CASSLTRQNYGYTF
TRBJ2-3,.,TRBV18,.,TGTGCCAGCTCACCACCTGGGGGGAGAGGAGATACGCAGTATTTT,CASSPPGGRGDTQYF
TRBJ2-7,.,TRBV28,TRBD1,TGTGCCAGCAGGCCAACCCGGGACAGATCCTACGAGCAGTACTTC,CASRPTRDRSYEQYF
TRBJ2-2,once,TRBV6-5,TRBD1,TGTGCCAGCAGCGCCGGGACAGGTGGAATCGGGGAGCTGTTTTTT,CASSAGTGGIGELFF
TRBJ1-6,.,TRBV24-1,.,TGTGCCACCGTGGGAGATAATTCACCCCTCCACTTT,CATVGDNSPLHF
TRBJ1-2,.,TRBV6-6,.,TGTGCCAGCAGCTTGCAGGGTGGGGGCTACACCTTC,CASSLQGGGYTF
TRBJ1-5,few,TRBV15,.,TGTGCCACCAGCAGACAGGGTCACAATCAGCCCCAGCATTTT,CATSRQGHNQPQHF
TRBJ1-3,.,TRBV7-9,TRBD1,TGTGCCAGCAGCTTTGAGGGACAGTTAGCTGGAAACACCATATATTTT,CASSFEGQLAGNTIYF
TRBJ2-3,.,TRBV4-1,.,TGCGCCAGCAGCCACCCGGGACTTATGGATGCGAAGACTAGCACAGATACGCAGTATTTT,CASSHPGLMDAKTSTDTQYF
TRBJ1-6,once,TRBV28,TRBD1,TGTGCCAGCAGAGTACAGGGGGCGAATTCACCCCTCCACTTT,CASRVQGANSPLHF
TRBJ1-1,.,TRBV30,.,TGTGCCTTGACGCGGGAGTGGAGCTCTGAAGCTTTCTTT,CALTREWSSEAFF
TRBJ2-3,.,TRBV9,.,TGTGCCAGCAGCATAACCTGGGGAGGGGGGACAGATACGCAGTATTTT,CASSITWGGGTDTQYF
TRBJ2-4,.,TRBV2,.,TGTGCCAGCAGTGGCTCAGGGGCCGGAGCCAAAAACATTCAGTACTTC,CASSGSGAGAKNIQYF
TRBJ1-1,.,TRBV2,TRBD1,TGTGCCAGCAGAAGACAGGGTGAAGCTTTCTTT,CASRRQGEAFF
TRBJ1-5,.,TRBV28,.,TGTGCCAGCACCATGACGGGGGGAAACGTCGCGCAGCCCCAGCATTTT,CASTMTGGNVAQPQHF
TRBJ2-5,once,TRBV5-5,.,TGTGCCAGCAGCCCCATTGGGGGGGCCGAGGAGACCCAGTACTTC,CASSPIGGAEETQYF
TRBJ2-3,.,TRBV7-9,TRBD1,TGTGCCAGCAGCTCACCCTCCGGGACAGTCACAGATACGCAGTATTTT,CASSSPSGTVTDTQYF
TRBJ2-3,.,TRBV6-1,.,TGTGCCAGCAGTGAAGTGCGGGGGCTCACAGATACGCAGTATTTT,CASSEVRGLTDTQYF
TRBJ1-5,.,TRBV6-5,.,TGTGCCAGCACCACCCCAGGGTTCCAGCCCCAGCATTTT,CASTTPGFQPQHF
TRBJ1-1,.,TRBV30,TRBD1,TGTGCCTGGACCGACAGGGGGCGAGCTTTCTTT,CAWTDRGRAFF
TRBJ2-7,.,TRBV4-2,TRBD2,TGTGCCAGCAGCACGGGGGGGCGATACGAGCAGTACTTC,CASSTGGRYEQYF
TRBJ2-3,.,TRBV7-9,.,TGTGCCAGCAGCTTATCCCCAGGCCCTTCCACAGATACGCAGTATTTT,CASSLSPGPSTDTQYF
TRBJ1-1,.,TRBV5-1,TRBD1,TGCGCCAGCAGCAGGGGGACAGACGGCACTGAAGCTTTCTTT,CASSRGTDGTEAFF
TRBJ1-1,.,TRBV7-9,.,TGTGCCAGCAGCCCCGCCGATATCACCCGACAGGCGCAGCTAGGGGAAGCTTTCTTT,CASSPADITRQAQLGEAFF
TRBJ2-2,.,TRBV6-1,.,TGTGCCAGCAGTGAAGGGAGCCAGGGGTACACCGGGGAGCTGTTTTTT,CASSEGSQGYTGELFF
TRBJ2-5,once,TRBV5-5,TRBD2,TGTGCCAGCAGCTTCCAAGCGGGGGGAGAGACCCAGTACTTC,CASSFQAGGETQYF
TRBJ1-5,.,TRBV7-8,.,TGTGCCAGCAGCCCTGGAGGCGGTCCCAATCAGCCCCAGCATTTT,CASSPGGGPNQPQHF
TRBJ1-4,.,TRBV2,TRBD1,TGTGCCAGCAGTGGGTCTAGTAGGGGGCCCAATGAAAAACTGTTTTTT,CASSGSSRGPNEKLFF
TRBJ2-2,.,TRBV5-1,.,TGCGCCAGCAGCTTGGCAGGGCTCAACACCGGGGAGCTGTTTTTT,CASSLAGLNTGELFF
TRBJ2-3,.,TRBV7-2,TRBD2,TGTGCCAGCAGCTTGACCGGGACTACGGGAGATACGCAGTATTTT,CASSLTGTTGDTQYF